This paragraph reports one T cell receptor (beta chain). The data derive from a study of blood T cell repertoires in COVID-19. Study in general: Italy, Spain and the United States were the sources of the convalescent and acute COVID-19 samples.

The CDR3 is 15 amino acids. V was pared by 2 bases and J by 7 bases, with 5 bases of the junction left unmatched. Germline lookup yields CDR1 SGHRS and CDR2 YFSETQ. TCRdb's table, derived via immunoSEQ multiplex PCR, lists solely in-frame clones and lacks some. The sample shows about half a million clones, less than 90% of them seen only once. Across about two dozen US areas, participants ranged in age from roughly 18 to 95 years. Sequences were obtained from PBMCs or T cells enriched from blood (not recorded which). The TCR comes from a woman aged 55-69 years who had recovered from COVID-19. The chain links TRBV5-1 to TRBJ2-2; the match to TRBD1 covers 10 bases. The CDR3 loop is CASSLDRGRFGELFF. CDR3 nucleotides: TGCGCCAGCAGCTTAGACAGGGGGCGCTTCGGGGAGCTGTTTTTT.